This note documents a single TCR beta chain sequence. The repertoire was sequenced with immunoSEQ multiplex PCR; TCRdb's copy has only in-frame clones and lacks some. The sample has some 120,000 clones, around 83% seen once. This sample is part of a study of blood T cell repertoires in COVID-19. Germline trimming cut 6 bases from V and 2 bases from J; bases unmatched to any gene: 16. Germline assignment: CDR1 ENHRY and CDR2 SYGVKD. This CDR3 spans 19 amino acids. This receptor was obtained from a man in his sixties with acute or convalescent COVID-19. Sequencing was carried out using peripheral blood. The V gene is TRBV10-3, the J gene TRBJ1-4, with 9 bases aligning to TRBD1. The CDR3 sequence: CAISAGPGTGIATNEKLFF. The CDR3, as DNA: TGTGCCATCAGCGCAGGACCCGGGACAGGGATAGCTACTAATGAAAAACTGTTTTTT.